Listed below are T cell receptor beta chains from one sample, sequenced in a study of beta chain features in type 1 diabetes. Method: immunoSEQ multiplex PCR; TCRdb's copy keeps in-frame clones and lacks some. The table lists hundreds of thousands of clones, around an eighth of them singletons. Sequenced material: naive CD4+ T cells from blood. Source of these receptors: a man younger than 30 with type 1 diabetes. Both conserved end residues are part of each CDR3. D genes are given only for firm matches. Size is omitted from some rows. Given values are once, few, many or a class for expanded clones.

clone_size j_call v_call d_call cdr3_aa cdr3_nt
few TRBJ2-7 TRBV6-4 TRBD2 CASSESGTSGEQYF TGTGCCAGCAGTGAGTCCGGGACTAGTGGCGAGCAGTACTTC
few TRBJ1-4 TRBV5-1 . CASSSEEGREKLFF TGCGCCAGCAGCTCGGAAGAGGGGCGTGAAAAACTGTTTTTT
. TRBJ2-3 TRBV6-5 . CASSPTGPRTDTQYF TGTGCCAGCAGTCCTACCGGGCCGCGCACAGATACGCAGTATTTT
few TRBJ2-5 TRBV7-2 TRBD1 CASSSGQGARETQYF TGTGCCAGCAGCTCGGGACAGGGGGCGCGGGAGACCCAGTACTTC
few TRBJ2-3 TRBV10-3 . CAISELSGLGADTQYF TGTGCCATCAGTGAGCTATCCGGCCTCGGGGCAGATACGCAGTATTTT
few TRBJ2-7 TRBV5-1 . CASSPRSRQINEQYF TGCGCCAGCAGCCCACGGAGCAGACAGATCAACGAGCAGTACTTC
. TRBJ1-5 TRBV6-5 . CASSRTAGSGQPQHF TGTGCCAGCAGCCGCACCGCAGGGAGCGGACAGCCCCAGCATTTT
few TRBJ1-2 TRBV5-6 . CASSSSGLGYGYTF TGTGCCAGCAGCTCCAGCGGACTGGGCTATGGCTACACCTTC
few TRBJ2-7 TRBV10-3 . CAISESMAGGTYEQYF TGTGCCATCAGTGAGTCGATGGCAGGGGGGACCTACGAGCAGTACTTC
. TRBJ2-7 TRBV6-5 . CASSYWAAGGEQYF TGTGCCAGCAGTTACTGGGCCGCTGGAGGGGAGCAGTACTTC
few TRBJ2-5 TRBV7-2 . CASSWQTGQETQYF TGTGCCAGCAGCTGGCAGACAGGCCAAGAGACCCAGTACTTC
. TRBJ2-7 TRBV5-1 TRBD1 CASSLVPMTGREQYF TGCGCCAGCAGCTTGGTCCCTATGACAGGGCGCGAGCAGTACTTC
. TRBJ1-2 TRBV5-1 . CASSFSGYGYTF TGCGCCAGCAGTTTCTCTGGGTACGGCTACACCTTC
. TRBJ2-7 TRBV4-1 . CASSQGQGGSSYEQYF TGCGCCAGCAGCCAAGGGCAAGGGGGGAGCTCCTACGAGCAGTACTTC
. TRBJ1-2 TRBV5-1 . CASSPQGSGYTF TGCGCCAGCAGTCCCCAGGGGAGTGGCTACACCTTC
. TRBJ1-5 TRBV15 . CATSRVRALGSRQVNQPQHF TGTGCCACCAGCAGAGTACGGGCCTTAGGTTCGCGGCAGGTAAATCAGCCCCAGCATTTT
. TRBJ1-2 TRBV30 . CAWTPGEANYGYTF TGTGCCTGGACCCCCGGGGAAGCTAACTATGGCTACACCTTC
few TRBJ2-2 TRBV30 . CAWSLGTGELFF TGTGCCTGGAGTCTAGGTACCGGGGAGCTGTTTTTT
few TRBJ2-3 TRBV15 . CATKEGASTDTQYF TGTGCCACCAAGGAAGGCGCTAGCACAGATACGCAGTATTTT
. TRBJ1-1 TRBV7-8 . CASSFSGPSNTEAFF TGTGCCAGCAGCTTCTCCGGGCCTAGTAACACTGAAGCTTTCTTT
few TRBJ2-3 TRBV7-9 . CASSYGQAVGGTDTQYF TGTGCCAGCAGCTATGGACAAGCGGTTGGGGGCACAGATACGCAGTATTTT
few TRBJ1-3 TRBV2 . CASSGDGNSGNTIYF TGTGCCAGCAGCGGAGACGGAAACTCTGGAAACACCATATATTTT
few TRBJ2-3 TRBV11-1 . CASSLVSTSTADTQYF TGTGCCAGCAGCTTAGTCTCGACTAGTACCGCAGATACGCAGTATTTT
few TRBJ2-5 TRBV4-1 . CASSQDEETQYF TGCGCCAGCAGCCAAGATGAAGAGACCCAGTACTTC
. TRBJ2-1 TRBV5-1 . CASSLEGGQIRYNEQFF TGCGCCAGCAGCTTGGAAGGGGGGCAAATCCGCTACAATGAGCAGTTCTTC
few TRBJ1-5 TRBV6-5 TRBD1 CASGQDGFGNQPQHF TGTGCCAGCGGACAGGATGGCTTTGGGAATCAGCCCCAGCATTTT
. TRBJ2-5 TRBV9 TRBD1 CASSPRQGQETQYF TGTGCCAGCAGCCCGCGACAGGGCCAAGAGACCCAGTACTTC
few TRBJ2-3 TRBV29-1 TRBD2 CSVLGGGTDTQYF TGCAGCGTTTTAGGCGGGGGGACAGATACGCAGTATTTT
. TRBJ1-5 TRBV15 . CATSRDPDSQPQHF TGTGCCACCAGCAGAGATCCAGATAGTCAGCCCCAGCATTTT
few TRBJ1-1 TRBV7-9 . CASSLLGGAPGTEAFF TGTGCCAGCAGCTTACTTGGAGGGGCGCCGGGGACTGAAGCTTTCTTT